A selection of T cell receptor beta chains follows, all from one sample in a study of blood T cell repertoires in COVID-19. Libraries were prepared by immunoSEQ multiplex PCR; TCRdb keeps only in-frame clonotypes and omits some of them. The sample has around 300,000 clones, 88% seen once; the top ten hold 5%. The sequencing sample was made of PBMCs or T cells enriched from blood (not recorded which). Every receptor here comes from a young man who had recovered from COVID-19. Both conserved end residues are part of each CDR3. D genes are given only for firm matches.

V: TRBV7-7; J: TRBJ2-2; D: -; DNA: TGTGCCAGCAGCTCCGGGGGGGAGCTGTTTTTT; CDR3: CASSSGGELFF
V: TRBV5-1; J: TRBJ2-7; D: -; DNA: TGCGCCAGCAGCTCGACACCGGCCAGCTCCTACGAGCAGTACTTC; CDR3: CASSSTPASSYEQYF
V: TRBV7-9; J: TRBJ2-7; D: -; DNA: TGTGCCAGCAGCTCGGGACTGGTCTACGAGCAGTACTTC; CDR3: CASSSGLVYEQYF
V: TRBV9; J: TRBJ2-1; D: TRBD2; DNA: TGTGCCAGCAGCGTAGCGGGGGGAAGCTCCTACAATGAGCAGTTCTTC; CDR3: CASSVAGGSSYNEQFF
V: TRBV3-1/TRBV3-2; J: TRBJ2-2; D: -; DNA: TGTGCCAGCAGCCAAGGCGGCAGCTTCACCGGGGAGCTGTTTTTT; CDR3: CASSQGGSFTGELFF
V: TRBV14; J: TRBJ1-2; D: TRBD1; DNA: TGTGCCAGCAGCCAAGTTCATCCCGGGACAGGGTTACCCTATGGCTACACCTTC; CDR3: CASSQVHPGTGLPYGYTF
V: TRBV7-9; J: TRBJ2-1; D: -; DNA: TGTGCCAGCAGCCTCTTTGAGCAGTTCTTC; CDR3: CASSLFEQFF
V: TRBV5-1; J: TRBJ1-6; D: -; DNA: TGCGCCAGCAGCTCAGACAGTGGTTCTAATTCACCCCTCCACTTT; CDR3: CASSSDSGSNSPLHF
V: TRBV28; J: TRBJ1-2; D: TRBD1; DNA: TGTGCCAGCAGTCCAGGGGGCTTCTATGGCTACACCTTC; CDR3: CASSPGGFYGYTF
V: TRBV28; J: TRBJ2-3; D: -; DNA: TGTGCCAGCAGTCCCAATCGGGGGGCGCAGAGAGATACGCAGTATTTT; CDR3: CASSPNRGAQRDTQYF
V: TRBV24-1; J: TRBJ2-3; D: TRBD1; DNA: TGTGCCACCAGTGATTTGAAGGGACAGGGGTCAGATACGCAGTATTTT; CDR3: CATSDLKGQGSDTQYF
V: TRBV7-9; J: TRBJ1-1; D: -; DNA: TGTGCCAGCAGCTCTAGGGGTCACGACACTGAAGCTTTCTTT; CDR3: CASSSRGHDTEAFF
V: TRBV5-4; J: TRBJ2-5; D: -; DNA: TGTGCCAGCAGCAAGGGGTCAGGGTACCAAGAGACCCAGTACTTC; CDR3: CASSKGSGYQETQYF
V: TRBV7-9; J: TRBJ1-4; D: -; DNA: TGTGCCAGCAGCCCGCGGGGGGCGAAAGCTAATGAAAAACTGTTTTTT; CDR3: CASSPRGAKANEKLFF
V: TRBV9; J: TRBJ2-7; D: TRBD1; DNA: TGTGCCAGCAGCGCCGACAGGGGGCCACAGGACGAGCAGTACTTC; CDR3: CASSADRGPQDEQYF
V: TRBV3-1/TRBV3-2; J: TRBJ2-2; D: -; DNA: TGTGCCAGCAGCCAAGTCTCTGAGGGTGGCGGGGAGCTGTTTTTT; CDR3: CASSQVSEGGGELFF
V: TRBV28; J: TRBJ1-1; D: TRBD1; DNA: TGTGCCAGTAACCGGGACAGGGGGTTCGCTGAAGCTTTCTTT; CDR3: CASNRDRGFAEAFF
V: TRBV24-1; J: TRBJ1-5; D: TRBD1; DNA: TGTGCCACCAGTGAGGCCGACAGGGCGGATCAGCCCCAGCATTTT; CDR3: CATSEADRADQPQHF
V: TRBV7-7; J: TRBJ1-4; D: TRBD1; DNA: TGTGCCAGCAGCTCAAAGCCGGGACAGGGGGCTGCGACTAATGAAAAACTGTTTTTT; CDR3: CASSSKPGQGAATNEKLFF
V: TRBV5-1; J: TRBJ1-1; D: -; DNA: TGCGCCAGCAGCCTGGGACTTAATCCGAACACTGAAGCTTTCTTT; CDR3: CASSLGLNPNTEAFF
V: TRBV30; J: TRBJ2-3; D: TRBD2; DNA: TGTGCCTGGAGTGTAGTAACGGGGGGGCAAGATACGCAGTATTTT; CDR3: CAWSVVTGGQDTQYF
V: TRBV5-1; J: TRBJ1-6; D: -; DNA: TGCGCCAGCAGCTTGGGACAGGTCAAAATCTCCTATAATTCACCCCTCCACTTT; CDR3: CASSLGQVKISYNSPLHF